This entry lists 23 T cell receptor beta chains sequenced from one sample in a study of T cells in Graves' hyperthyroidism and ophthalmopathy. What was amplified from RNA transcripts were TCR beta CDR3 regions. Carried out on the TCR CDR3, a first-round RT-PCR used the HTBI primer set. Each CDR3 protein gets one entry after TCRdb re-called the multiplex PCR reads with MiXCR. This sample carries more than 500,000 distinct CDR3 sequences, around 16% of them seen once, and the ten largest clones take roughly 29%. Sequencing was done on a sample of blood. Every receptor here comes from a woman in her 30s with Graves' ophthalmopathy.

This clonotype showed up many times. The CDR3 nucleotides read TGCAGCGCACGAGGGGGCGCCTATGGCTACACCTTC. Its protein is CSARGGAYGYTF. The chain links TRBV29-1 to TRBJ1-2, with 7 bases matching TRBD1. Per the germline V gene, CDR1 is SQVTM and CDR2 is ANQGSEA. V gave up 7 bases and J gave up 4 bases; unmatched junction bases: 6. CDR3 length: 12 residues.

The chain carries TRBV29-1 and TRBJ2-6, with D unclear. CDR1 SQVTM and CDR2 ANQGSEA come from the germline V gene. V dropped 4 bases and J dropped 1 base, with 8 bases sitting between them. The CDR3 covers 14 residues. This CDR3 is CSVVTGSGANVLTF. The CDR3 nucleotides read TGCAGCGTTGTGACCGGTTCTGGGGCCAACGTCCTGACTTTC. The whole variable domain, filled in from reference TRBV29-1 and TRBJ2-6, reads SAVISQKPSRDICQRGTSLTIQCQVDSQVTMMFWYRQQPGQSLTLIATANQGSEATYESGFVIDKFPISRPNLTFSTLTVSNMSPEDSSIYLCSVVTGSGANVLTFGAGSRLTVL.

This clonotype appeared many times. The chain links TRBV28 to TRBJ2-5, with TRBD1 matching 10 bases. In germline, CDR1 is MDHEN, CDR2 SYDVKM. The CDR3 spans 16 residues. V shed 4 bases, J shed 5 bases, and the junction held 10 bases outside the gene matches. The CDR3 is CASSSGDRGGWETQYF. As DNA, the CDR3 is TGTGCCAGCAGTTCGGGGGACAGGGGAGGTTGGGAGACCCAGTACTTC.

This clonotype has a count of ten or more. The rearrangement links TRBV18 to TRBJ2-5; the match to TRBD2 covers 8 bases. Germline CDR1 and CDR2: KGHSH and LQKENI. This CDR3 has 17 amino acids. V shed 2 bases, J shed 4 bases, and the junction held 12 bases outside the gene matches. The CDR3 DNA reads as TGTGCCAGCTCACCATTTGCGGGAGGAATGGTTGGAGAGACCCAGTACTTC. Protein product: CASSPFAGGMVGETQYF.

This clonotype was seen more than once but under ten times. The V call is TRBV5-1, the J call TRBJ2-5; 13 nucleotides align to TRBD2. Germline trimming cut 4 bases from V and 3 bases from J; bases unmatched to any gene: 9. This CDR3 contains 17 residues. The V gene's germline CDR1 is SGHRS and CDR2 YFSETQ. The DNA of the CDR3 is TGCGCCAGCAGCCCAGGGACTAGCGGGACTGGGGAAGAGACCCAGTACTTC. Its translation is CASSPGTSGTGEETQYF.

This clonotype was recorded many times. The V call is TRBV28, the J call TRBJ1-1, with a weak D call TRBD1 (5 bases). CDR1 is MDHEN, CDR2 SYDVKM, per germline. CDR3 length equals 16 residues. Trimming left V 6 bases short and J 0 bases short, with 17 bases between. The CDR3 region has the DNA TGTGCCAGCAGCCAACAGGTATCCCACATGAACACTGAAGCTTTCTTT. This codes for CASSQQVSHMNTEAFF.

The rearrangement links TRBV28 to TRBJ2-2; D tentatively fits TRBD1 or TRBD2 (5 bases each). V lost 3 bases to trimming and J lost 7 bases, with 12 bases between them. The CDR3 runs to 14 residues. Germline assignment: CDR1 MDHEN and CDR2 SYDVKM. The CDR3 sequence is CASSFEGFYGELFF. For the CDR3, the DNA is TGTGCCAGCAGTTTTGAGGGGTTTTACGGGGAGCTGTTTTTT. The full variable domain, with the rest looked up from reference TRBV28 and TRBJ2-2, is DVKVTQSSRYLVKRTGEKVFLECVQDMDHENMFWYRQDPGLGLRLIYFSYDVKMKEKGDIPEGYSVSREKKERFSLILESASTNQTSMYLCASSFEGFYGELFFGEGSRLTVL.

This chain connects TRBV6-1 to TRBJ2-7; a weak D match, TRBD1 (7 bases). This CDR3 is built from 15 residues. Germline V gives CDR1 MNHNS, CDR2 SASEGT. Trimming cost V 2 bases and J 2 bases, with 13 bases left between them. The CDR3 DNA reads as TGTGCCAGCAGTGAACAGGGGGGCGTACCCTACGAGCAGTACTTC. Its protein product is CASSEQGGVPYEQYF.

This clonotype was seen a handful of times. The genes are TRBV29-1 and TRBJ2-7, with TRBD1 matching over 7 bases. The CDR3 runs to 12 residues. Trimming removed 4 bases from V and 3 bases from J; junction bases left unmatched: 3. Germline V CDR1 and CDR2: SQVTM, ANQGSEA. CDR3 protein: CSVGGQYYEQYF. The CDR3 DNA follows: TGCAGCGTTGGGGGACAGTACTACGAGCAGTACTTC.

There are a few counts of this clonotype. The V call is TRBV6-1, the J call TRBJ2-7, with D perhaps TRBD2 (6 bases). The ends were cut back, 6 bases at V and 5 bases at J, with 14 bases in the middle. The CDR3 is made up of 13 amino acids. Germline V gives CDR1 MNHNS, CDR2 SASEGT. CDR3 DNA: TGTGCCAGCAGCGACCTCGGAGGGGACGAGCAGTACTTC. Amino acid sequence: CASSDLGGDEQYF.

This clonotype was recorded a few times. The rearrangement joins TRBV7-3 to TRBJ2-5, with a weak D call TRBD1 (5 bases). Germline CDR1 SGHTA, CDR2 FQGTGA. Trimming took 0 bases from V and 10 from J, leaving 12 bases between them. The CDR3 extends over 13 amino acids. The CDR3 loop is CASSLTTQGNQYF. CDR3 sequence (DNA): TGTGCCAGCAGCTTAACGACCCAGGGTAACCAGTACTTC.

This clonotype was recorded many times. CDR3 nucleotide sequence: TGCGCCAGCAGCTTGTTTGGGACAGGGGATCCCGAGCAGTACTTC. Translated, it gives CASSLFGTGDPEQYF. The rearrangement uses TRBV5-1 and TRBJ2-7, with 10 bases matching TRBD1. Germline CDR1 is SGHRS and CDR2 is YFSETQ. The CDR3 loop spans 15 amino acids. With 1 base clipped from V and 6 bases from J, the junction kept 7 bases outside the gene matches.

This clonotype was seen many times. The chain is built from TRBV24-1 and TRBJ1-2; possible D gene TRBD1, 6 bases. This CDR3 has 15 residues. Trimming stripped 0 bases from V and 1 base from J, with 8 bases between. Germline V gene sequence: CDR1 KGHDR, CDR2 SFDVKD. CDR3 sequence: CATSDLRGGNYGYTF. The CDR3 DNA is TGTGCCACCAGTGATTTGCGAGGGGGTAACTATGGCTACACCTTC.

The chain links TRBV10-3 to TRBJ2-7; D is uncertain. The CDR3 is 13 residues long. The germline gives CDR1 ENHRY, CDR2 SYGVKD. With 5 bases removed from V and 0 bases from J, the gap between germline ends came to 8 bases. The CDR3 DNA is TGTGCCATCAGTAAGGAGAGCTCCTACGAGCAGTACTTC. Translation: CAISKESSYEQYF.

Only a few counts were recorded for this clonotype. V gene TRBV28 combines with J gene TRBJ1-4; D uncertain. Germline values: CDR1 MDHEN, CDR2 SYDVKM. CDR3 size: 13 residues. With 11 bases removed from V and 3 bases from J, the gap between germline ends came to 13 bases. The CDR3 nucleotides are TGTGCCGCGTTTGGAGGTGCTAATGAAAAACTGTTTTTT. It encodes CAAFGGANEKLFF.

This clonotype was observed at least ten times. The genes are TRBV3-1 and TRBJ1-2, with D perhaps TRBD1 (5 bases). CDR1 LGHDT and CDR2 YNNKEL come from the germline V gene (reference sequence). Deletions cut 1 base from V and 7 bases from J, with 13 bases between. The CDR3 extends over 14 amino acids. The CDR3 here is CASSQARDASGYTF. DNA for the CDR3: TGTGCCAGCAGCCAAGCCAGGGATGCTTCTGGCTACACCTTC.

The chain carries TRBV2 and TRBJ2-5; no clear D. V lost 1 base, J lost 5 bases, and 5 bases lay in between. Germline-derived CDR1 and CDR2 are SNHLY and FYNNEI. This CDR3 has 12 residues. The DNA for the CDR3 is TGTGCCAGCAGTGAAGGTTGGGAGACCCAGTACTTC. Protein product: CASSEGWETQYF. Variable domain in full (rest from reference TRBV2 and TRBJ2-5): EPEVTQTPSHQVTQMGQEVILRCVPISNHLYFYWYRQILGQKVEFLVSFYNNEISEKSEIFDDQFSVERPDGSNFTLKIRSTKLEDSAMYFCASSEGWETQYFGPGTRLLVL.

This clonotype was observed a handful of times. The DNA of the CDR3 is TGTGCCAGCAGTTACGGGGAAGCAGATACGCAGTATTTT. Its protein product is CASSYGEADTQYF. The V and J genes are TRBV6-2 or TRBV6-3 and TRBJ2-3; no clear D gene. Germline V gene lookup returns CDR1 MNHEY and CDR2 SVGEGT. The V end lost 2 bases, the J end lost 4 bases, and 7 bases lay between the germline ends. CDR3 length equals 13 residues.

This clonotype was seen at least ten times. This CDR3 reads CASTLGGPHNEQFF. DNA for the CDR3: TGTGCCAGCACCCTGGGGGGACCCCACAATGAGCAGTTCTTC. The chain has TRBV28 and TRBJ2-1; weak D call: TRBD2 (6 bases). The CDR3 extends over 14 amino acids. V lost 7 bases and J lost 5, with 15 bases in between. In germline, CDR1 is MDHEN, CDR2 SYDVKM. Looking up the rest from reference TRBV28 and TRBJ2-1 gives the full variable domain: DVKVTQSSRYLVKRTGEKVFLECVQDMDHENMFWYRQDPGLGLRLIYFSYDVKMKEKGDIPEGYSVSREKKERFSLILESASTNQTSMYLCASTLGGPHNEQFFGPGTRLTVL.

As concerns this clonotype: This could be a read error, since a much larger clone is one nucleotide away. The chain carries TRBV12-3 or TRBV12-4 and TRBJ2-3; 9 bases are shared with TRBD2. This CDR3 spans 14 amino acids. The J segment lost 4 bases and the V segment lost 7 bases, leaving 6 bases of the junction unmatched. CDR3 DNA: TGTGCCAGCAACTTAGCGGGAGCCGCAGATACGCAGTATTTT. This encodes CASNLAGAADTQYF.

This clonotype was seen ten or more times. V gene TRBV7-9 combines with J gene TRBJ2-2; TRBD1 agrees at 7 bases. This CDR3 is built from 14 residues. J gave up 6 bases and V 3 bases, and 4 bases lay outside the gene matches. CDR1 and CDR2 (germline): SEHNR, FQNEAQ (reference sequence). In nucleotides, the CDR3 is TGTGCCAGCAGCTTCAGACAGGGTGCCGGGGAGCTGTTTTTT. Amino acid sequence: CASSFRQGAGELFF.

This clonotype has just a few counts. This chain uses TRBV5-1 with TRBJ2-1; maybe TRBD2 (5 bases). Trimming took 6 bases from V and 7 from J, leaving 17 bases between them. Germline V gene sequence: CDR1 SGHRS, CDR2 YFSETQ. CDR3 length: 14 amino acids. CDR3 region: CASNPGFNVNEQFF. The CDR3 DNA follows: TGCGCCAGCAATCCGGGATTTAATGTTAATGAGCAGTTCTTC.

This clonotype was seen at least ten times. The chain links TRBV12-3 or TRBV12-4 to TRBJ1-2; no clear D. V was cut by 0 bases and J by 8 bases, with 10 bases left in between. This CDR3 is 13 amino acids long. In nucleotides, the CDR3 is TGTGCCAGCAGTTTAGCGCTACTAGGGGGCTACACCTTC. It translates to CASSLALLGGYTF.